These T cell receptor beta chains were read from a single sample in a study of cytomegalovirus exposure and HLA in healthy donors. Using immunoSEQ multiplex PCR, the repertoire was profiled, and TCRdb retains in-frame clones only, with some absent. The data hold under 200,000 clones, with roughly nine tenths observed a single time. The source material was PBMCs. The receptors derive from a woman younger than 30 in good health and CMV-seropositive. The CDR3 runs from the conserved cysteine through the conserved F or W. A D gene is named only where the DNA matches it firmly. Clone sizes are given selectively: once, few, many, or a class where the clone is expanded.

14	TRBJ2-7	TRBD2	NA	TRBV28	CASSPLGRKYEQYF	TGTGCCAGCAGTCCCCTCGGGAGGAAATACGAGCAGTACTTC
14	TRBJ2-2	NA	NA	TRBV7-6	CASSLYTGTGELFF	TGTGCCAGCAGCTTGTATACCGGGACCGGGGAGCTGTTTTTT
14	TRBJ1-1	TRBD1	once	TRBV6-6	CASSLGQQNTEAFF	TGTGCCAGCAGCCTGGGACAGCAAAACACTGAAGCTTTCTTT
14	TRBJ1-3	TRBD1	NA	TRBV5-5	CASSLEGARATIYF	TGTGCCAGCAGCTTGGAGGGGGCGCGAGCCACCATATATTTT
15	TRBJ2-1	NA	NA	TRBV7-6	CASSLVGGKYNEQFF	TGTGCCAGCAGCTTAGTTGGAGGGAAGTACAATGAGCAGTTCTTC
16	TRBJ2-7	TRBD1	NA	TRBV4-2	CASSQPLTGGSYEQYF	TGTGCCAGCAGCCAACCGCTGACAGGGGGATCCTACGAGCAGTACTTC
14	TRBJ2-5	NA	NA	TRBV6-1	CASREGQFQETQYF	TGTGCCAGCAGAGAAGGACAGTTCCAAGAGACCCAGTACTTC
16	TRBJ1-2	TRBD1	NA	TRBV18	CASSPQGQGVDYGYTF	TGTGCCAGCTCACCACAGGGACAGGGTGTGGACTATGGCTACACCTTC
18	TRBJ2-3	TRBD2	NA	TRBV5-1	CASSFSGGALSGTDTQYF	TGCGCCAGCAGCTTTAGCGGGGGGGCCCTTTCTGGCACAGATACGCAGTATTTT
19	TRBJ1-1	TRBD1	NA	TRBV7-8	CASSLGPPPGQGLNTEAFF	TGTGCCAGCAGCTTAGGACCTCCTCCGGGACAGGGGCTGAACACTGAAGCTTTCTTT
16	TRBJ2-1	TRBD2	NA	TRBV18	CASSPLRLAEYNEQFF	TGTGCCAGCTCACCATTAAGACTAGCGGAATACAATGAGCAGTTCTTC
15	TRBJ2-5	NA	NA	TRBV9	CASSVYGGPQETQYF	TGTGCCAGCAGCGTATACGGCGGTCCACAAGAGACCCAGTACTTC
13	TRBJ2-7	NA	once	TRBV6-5	CASLSDFSYEQYF	TGTGCCAGCCTGTCAGACTTTTCCTACGAGCAGTACTTC
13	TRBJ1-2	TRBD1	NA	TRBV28	CASSSDRAGGYTF	TGTGCCAGCAGTTCCGACAGGGCAGGTGGCTACACCTTC
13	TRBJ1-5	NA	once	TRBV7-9	CASSLAGDQPQHF	TGTGCCAGCAGCTTAGCAGGAGACCAGCCCCAGCATTTT
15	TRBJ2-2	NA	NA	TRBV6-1	CAPSPTGRDTGELFF	TGTGCCCCGAGTCCCACAGGGCGAGACACCGGGGAGCTGTTTTTT
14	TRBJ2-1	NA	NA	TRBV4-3	CASSPEGLPNEQFF	TGCGCCAGCAGCCCGGAGGGCCTACCCAATGAGCAGTTCTTC
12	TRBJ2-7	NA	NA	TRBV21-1	CASSWTVLAQYF	TGTGCCAGCAGCTGGACAGTCCTTGCGCAGTACTTC
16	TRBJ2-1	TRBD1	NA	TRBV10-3	CAISAEQGASYNEQFF	TGTGCCATCAGCGCAGAACAGGGGGCCTCCTACAATGAGCAGTTCTTC
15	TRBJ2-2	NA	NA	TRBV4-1	CASSQGTTNTGELFF	TGCGCCAGCAGCCAAGGAACAACGAACACCGGGGAGCTGTTTTTT
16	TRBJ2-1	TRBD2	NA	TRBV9	CASSAIAGGTYNEQFF	TGTGCCAGCAGCGCTATAGCGGGGGGGACCTACAATGAGCAGTTCTTC
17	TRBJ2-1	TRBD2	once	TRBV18	CASSINTGTSGYNEQFF	TGTGCCAGCTCCATTAATACCGGGACTAGCGGTTACAATGAGCAGTTCTTC
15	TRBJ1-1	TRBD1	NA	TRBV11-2	CASSLEGGQVGEAFF	TGTGCCAGCAGCTTAGAGGGGGGACAGGTGGGCGAAGCTTTCTTT
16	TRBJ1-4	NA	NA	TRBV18	CASSPPGTPDNEKLFF	TGTGCCAGCTCACCTCCCGGGACTCCTGATAATGAAAAACTGTTTTTT
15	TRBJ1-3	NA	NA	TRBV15	CATSEPGVSGNTIYF	TGTGCCACCAGCGAACCAGGGGTGAGCGGAAACACCATATATTTT
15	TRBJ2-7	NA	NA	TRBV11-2	CASSLVRDPTYEQYF	TGTGCCAGCAGCTTAGTACGGGATCCTACCTACGAGCAGTACTTC
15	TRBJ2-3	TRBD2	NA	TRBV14	CASSSTSGRTDTQYF	TGTGCCAGCAGCTCGACTAGCGGACGCACAGATACGCAGTATTTT
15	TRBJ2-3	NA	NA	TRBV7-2	CASSLGTGLTDTQYF	TGTGCCAGCAGCTTAGGCACAGGGCTTACAGATACGCAGTATTTT
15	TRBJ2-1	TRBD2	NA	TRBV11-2	CASSLGREMYNEQFF	TGTGCCAGCAGCTTAGGGCGGGAGATGTACAATGAGCAGTTCTTC
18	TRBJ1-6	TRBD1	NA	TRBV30	CAWSVRGSGQGANSPLHF	TGTGCCTGGAGTGTAAGGGGCTCGGGACAGGGGGCGAATTCACCCCTCCACTTT
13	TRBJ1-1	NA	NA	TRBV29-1	CSVEGTLDTEAFF	TGCAGCGTTGAAGGGACTCTGGACACTGAAGCTTTCTTT
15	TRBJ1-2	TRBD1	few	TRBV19	CASSRDRGRDYGYTF	TGTGCCAGTAGCCGAGACAGGGGACGTGACTATGGCTACACCTTC
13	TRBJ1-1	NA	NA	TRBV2	CASSGQMNTEAFF	TGTGCCAGCAGTGGACAGATGAACACTGAAGCTTTCTTT
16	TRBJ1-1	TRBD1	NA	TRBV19	CASSPLDRVGRTAAFF	TGTGCCAGTAGCCCCTTAGACAGGGTCGGAAGGACCGCGGCTTTCTTT
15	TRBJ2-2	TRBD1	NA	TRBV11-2	CASSLVVTGSGELFF	TGTGCCAGCAGCTTAGTTGTGACAGGGTCCGGGGAGCTGTTTTTT
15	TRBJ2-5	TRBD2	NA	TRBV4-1	CASSSGTSGKETQYF	TGCGCCAGCAGCTCGGGGACTAGCGGGAAAGAGACCCAGTACTTC
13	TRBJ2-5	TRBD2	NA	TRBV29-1	CSVESGGAETQYF	TGCAGCGTTGAAAGCGGGGGGGCCGAGACCCAGTACTTC
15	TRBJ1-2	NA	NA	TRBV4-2	CASSQDSAGSYGYTF	TGTGCCAGCAGCCAAGATAGCGCGGGCAGCTATGGCTACACCTTC
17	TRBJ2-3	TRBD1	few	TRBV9	CASSPLVGTASTDTQYF	TGTGCCAGCAGCCCGCTCGTCGGGACAGCTAGCACAGATACGCAGTATTTT
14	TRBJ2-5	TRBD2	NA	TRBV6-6	CASGGTRRGETQYF	TGTGCCAGCGGAGGGACTAGAAGAGGAGAGACCCAGTACTTC
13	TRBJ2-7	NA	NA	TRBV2	CASSDISAYEQYF	TGTGCCAGCAGTGATATATCGGCCTACGAGCAGTACTTC
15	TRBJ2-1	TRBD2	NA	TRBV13	CASSLLAANYNEQFF	TGTGCCAGCAGCTTACTAGCGGCGAACTACAATGAGCAGTTCTTC
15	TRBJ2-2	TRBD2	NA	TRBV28	CASRPPLGEGGELFF	TGTGCCAGCAGACCTCCCCTTGGGGAGGGGGGGGAGCTGTTTTTT
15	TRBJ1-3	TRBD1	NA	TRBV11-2	CASSAGQGTGNTIYF	TGTGCCAGCAGCGCCGGACAGGGAACAGGAAACACCATATATTTT
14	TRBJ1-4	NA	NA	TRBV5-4	CASSLGAAPEKLFF	TGTGCCAGCAGCTTGGGCGCGGCCCCGGAAAAACTGTTTTTT
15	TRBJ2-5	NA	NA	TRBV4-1	CASSQDRTMGETQYF	TGCGCCAGCAGCCAAGATCGGACTATGGGAGAGACCCAGTACTTC
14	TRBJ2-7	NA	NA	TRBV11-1	CASRPDSSSYEQYF	TGTGCCAGCAGACCGGACAGCTCCTCCTACGAGCAGTACTTC
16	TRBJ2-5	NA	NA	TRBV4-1	CASSQYHPRSQETQYF	TGCGCCAGCAGCCAATACCACCCGAGGAGCCAAGAGACCCAGTACTTC
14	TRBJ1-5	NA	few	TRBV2	CASSGGRDNQPQHF	TGTGCCAGCAGTGGGGGCAGGGACAATCAGCCCCAGCATTTT
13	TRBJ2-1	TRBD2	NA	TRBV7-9	CASSRLAGFEQFF	TGTGCCAGCAGCCGTCTAGCGGGGTTCGAGCAGTTCTTC